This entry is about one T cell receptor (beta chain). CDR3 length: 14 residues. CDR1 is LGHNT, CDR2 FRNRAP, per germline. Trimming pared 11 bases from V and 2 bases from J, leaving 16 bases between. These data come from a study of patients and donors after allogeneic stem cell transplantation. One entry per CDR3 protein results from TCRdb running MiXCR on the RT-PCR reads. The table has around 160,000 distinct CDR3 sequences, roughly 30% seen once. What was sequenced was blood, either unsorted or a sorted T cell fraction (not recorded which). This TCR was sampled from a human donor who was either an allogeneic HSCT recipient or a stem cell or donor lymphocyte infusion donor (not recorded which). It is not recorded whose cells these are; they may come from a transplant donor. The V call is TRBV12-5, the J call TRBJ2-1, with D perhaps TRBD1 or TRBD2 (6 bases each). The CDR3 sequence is CAVTTGATYNEQFF. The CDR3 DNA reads TGTGCTGTGACCACGGGGGCCACCTACAATGAGCAGTTCTTC.